The subject of this entry is one T cell receptor beta chain. The data were produced by immunoSEQ multiplex PCR, yet TCRdb's version contains in-frame clones alone and is incomplete. The table lists about 180,000 clones, around 89% of them singletons. This sample was included in a study of blood T cell repertoires in COVID-19. Study overall: Nucleic acid was either cDNA or gDNA, and it came from T cells, B-cell-depleted T cells, or PBMCs.

V was cut by 2 bases and J by 5 bases, with 13 bases left in between. The CDR3 covers 14 residues. Per the germline V gene, CDR1 is SGHAT and CDR2 is FQNNGV. The chain uses TRBV11-2 and TRBJ2-7; a weak D match, TRBD1 (6 bases). This clonotype originated in a woman aged 25 to 39 with acute or convalescent COVID-19. Source material: peripheral blood. CDR3 amino acids: CASSLLWGLDEQYF. CDR3 DNA: TGTGCCAGCAGCTTATTATGGGGGCTGGACGAGCAGTACTTC.